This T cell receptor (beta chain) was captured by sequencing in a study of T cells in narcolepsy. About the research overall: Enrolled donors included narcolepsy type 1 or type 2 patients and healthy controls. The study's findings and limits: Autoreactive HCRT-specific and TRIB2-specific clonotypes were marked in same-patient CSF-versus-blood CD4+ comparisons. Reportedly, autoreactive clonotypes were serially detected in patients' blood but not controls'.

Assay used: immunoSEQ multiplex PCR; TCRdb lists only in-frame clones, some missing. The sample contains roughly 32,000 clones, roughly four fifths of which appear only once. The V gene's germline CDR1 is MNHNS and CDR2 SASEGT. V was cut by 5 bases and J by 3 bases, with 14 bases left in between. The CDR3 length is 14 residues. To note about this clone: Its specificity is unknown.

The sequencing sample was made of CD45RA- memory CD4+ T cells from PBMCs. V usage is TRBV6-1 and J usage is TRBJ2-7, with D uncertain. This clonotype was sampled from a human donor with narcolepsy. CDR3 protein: CASSLVAGYYEQYF. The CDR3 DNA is TGTGCCAGCAGTCTGGTAGCTGGGTACTACGAGCAGTACTTC.